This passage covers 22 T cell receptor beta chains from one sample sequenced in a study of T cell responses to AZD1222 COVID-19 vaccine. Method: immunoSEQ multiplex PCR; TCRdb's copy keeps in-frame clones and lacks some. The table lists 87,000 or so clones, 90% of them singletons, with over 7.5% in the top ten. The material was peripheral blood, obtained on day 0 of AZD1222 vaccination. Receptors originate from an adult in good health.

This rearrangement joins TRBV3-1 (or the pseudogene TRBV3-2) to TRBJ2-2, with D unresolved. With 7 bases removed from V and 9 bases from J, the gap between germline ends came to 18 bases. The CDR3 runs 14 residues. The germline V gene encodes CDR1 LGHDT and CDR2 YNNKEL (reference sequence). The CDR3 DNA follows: TGTGCCAGCAACTCAGATCCCACTACCCGGGAGCTGTTTTTT. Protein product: CASNSDPTTRELFF.

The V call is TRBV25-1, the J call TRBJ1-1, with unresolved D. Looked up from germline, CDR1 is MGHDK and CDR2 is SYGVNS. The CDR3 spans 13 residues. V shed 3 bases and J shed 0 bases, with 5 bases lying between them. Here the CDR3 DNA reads TGTGCCAGCAGTGAGTGGATGAACACTGAAGCTTTCTTT. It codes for CASSEWMNTEAFF. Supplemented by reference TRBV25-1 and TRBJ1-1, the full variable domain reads EADIYQTPRYLVIGTGKKITLECSQTMGHDKMYWYQQDPGMELHLIHYSYGVNSTEKGDLSSESTVSRIRTEHFPLTLESARPSHTSQYLCASSEWMNTEAFFGQGTRLTVV.

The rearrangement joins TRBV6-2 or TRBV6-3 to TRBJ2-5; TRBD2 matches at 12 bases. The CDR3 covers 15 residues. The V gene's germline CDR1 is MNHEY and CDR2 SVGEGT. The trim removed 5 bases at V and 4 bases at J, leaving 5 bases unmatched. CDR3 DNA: TGTGCCAGCAGTCTAGCGGGGGGGCCAGGAGAGACCCAGTACTTC. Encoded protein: CASSLAGGPGETQYF.

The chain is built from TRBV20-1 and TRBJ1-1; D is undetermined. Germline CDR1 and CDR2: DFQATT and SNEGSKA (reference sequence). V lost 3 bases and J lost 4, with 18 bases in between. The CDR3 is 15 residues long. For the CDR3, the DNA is TGCAGTGCTAGTCTCTTTGCGGGTTCGGGCACTGAAGCTTTCTTT. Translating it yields CSASLFAGSGTEAFF.

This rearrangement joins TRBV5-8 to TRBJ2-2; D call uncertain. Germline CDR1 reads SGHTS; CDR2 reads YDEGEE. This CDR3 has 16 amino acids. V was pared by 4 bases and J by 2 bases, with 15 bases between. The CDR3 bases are TGTGCCAGCAGCCGGAACCACTACGGCAACACCGGGGAGCTGTTTTTT. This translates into CASSRNHYGNTGELFF.

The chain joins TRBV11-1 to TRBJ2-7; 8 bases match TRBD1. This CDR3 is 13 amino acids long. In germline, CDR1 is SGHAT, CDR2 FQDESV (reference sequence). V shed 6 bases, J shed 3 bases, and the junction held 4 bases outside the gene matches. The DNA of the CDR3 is TGTGCCAGCAGAACCGGGACAGGCTACGAGCAGTACTTC. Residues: CASRTGTGYEQYF.

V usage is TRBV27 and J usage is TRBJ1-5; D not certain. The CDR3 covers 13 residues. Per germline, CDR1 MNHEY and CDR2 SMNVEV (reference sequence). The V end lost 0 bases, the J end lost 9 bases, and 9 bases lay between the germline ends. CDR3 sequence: CASSLSRTRPQHF. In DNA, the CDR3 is TGTGCCAGCAGTTTATCGAGGACCAGGCCCCAGCATTTT.

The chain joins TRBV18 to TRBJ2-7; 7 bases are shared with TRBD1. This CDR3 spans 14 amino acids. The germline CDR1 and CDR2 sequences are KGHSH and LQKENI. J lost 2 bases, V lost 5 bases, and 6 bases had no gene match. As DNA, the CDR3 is TGTGCCAGCTCAGTTCGACAGGGAACCTACGAGCAGTACTTC. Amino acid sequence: CASSVRQGTYEQYF. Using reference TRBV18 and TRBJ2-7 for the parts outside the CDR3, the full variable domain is NAGVMQNPRHLVRRRGQEARLRCSPMKGHSHVYWYRQLPEEGLKFMVYLQKENIIDESGMPKERFSAEFPKEGPSILRIQQVVRGDSAAYFCASSVRQGTYEQYFGPGTRLTVT.

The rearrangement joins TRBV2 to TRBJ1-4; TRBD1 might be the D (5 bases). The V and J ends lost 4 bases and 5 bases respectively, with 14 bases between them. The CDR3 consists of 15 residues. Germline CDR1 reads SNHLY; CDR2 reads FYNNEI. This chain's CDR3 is CASSVSRVQNEKLFF. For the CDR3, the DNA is TGTGCCAGCAGTGTAAGCAGGGTCCAAAATGAAAAACTGTTTTTT.

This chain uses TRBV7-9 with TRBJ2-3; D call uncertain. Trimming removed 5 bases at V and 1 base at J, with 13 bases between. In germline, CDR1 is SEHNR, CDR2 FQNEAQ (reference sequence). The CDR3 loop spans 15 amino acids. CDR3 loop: CASSPRGIRTDTQYF. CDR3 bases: TGTGCCAGCAGCCCACGTGGGATCCGCACAGATACGCAGTATTTT.

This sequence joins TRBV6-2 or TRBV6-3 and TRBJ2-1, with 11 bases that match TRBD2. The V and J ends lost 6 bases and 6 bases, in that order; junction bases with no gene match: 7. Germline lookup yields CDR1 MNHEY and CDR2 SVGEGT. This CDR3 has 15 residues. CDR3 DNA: TGTGCCAGCAGCGCCCTAGCGGGGGGTCCCAATGAGCAGTTCTTC. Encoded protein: CASSALAGGPNEQFF.

The CDR3 protein is CASSLTVQETQYF. CDR3 coding DNA: TGTGCCAGCAGTCTAACGGTACAAGAGACCCAGTACTTC. This chain links TRBV6-5 with TRBJ2-5; the D is unclear. Trimming took off 5 bases at V and 2 bases at J, with 9 bases between the two ends. The CDR3 is 13 residues long. Looked up from germline, CDR1 is MNHEY and CDR2 is SVGAGI.

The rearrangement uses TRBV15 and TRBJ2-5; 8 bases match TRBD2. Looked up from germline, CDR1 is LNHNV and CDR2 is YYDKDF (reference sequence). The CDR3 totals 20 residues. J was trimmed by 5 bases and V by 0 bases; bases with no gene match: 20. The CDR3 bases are TGTGCCACCAGCAGAGATCCGAGGGGCGGGGTAGCGGGGAAAGGGGAGACCCAGTACTTC. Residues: CATSRDPRGGVAGKGETQYF.

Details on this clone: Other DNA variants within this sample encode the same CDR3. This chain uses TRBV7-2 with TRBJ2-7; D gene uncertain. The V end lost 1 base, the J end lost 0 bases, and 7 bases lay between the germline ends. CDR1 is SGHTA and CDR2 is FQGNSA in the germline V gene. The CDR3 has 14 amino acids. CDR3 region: CASSLGPSSYEQYF. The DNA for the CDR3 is TGTGCCAGCAGCTTAGGACCGAGCTCCTACGAGCAGTACTTC. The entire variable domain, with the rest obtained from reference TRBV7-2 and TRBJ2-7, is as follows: GAGVSQSPSNKVTEKGKDVELRCDPISGHTALYWYRQSLGQGLEFLIYFQGNSAPDKSGLPSDRFSAERTGGSVSTLTIQRTQQEDSAVYLCASSLGPSSYEQYFGPGTRLTVT.

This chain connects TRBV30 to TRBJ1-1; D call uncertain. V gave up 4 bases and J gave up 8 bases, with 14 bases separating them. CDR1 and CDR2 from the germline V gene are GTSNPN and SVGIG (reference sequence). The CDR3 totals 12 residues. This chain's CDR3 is CAWTPGSTEAFF. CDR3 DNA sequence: TGTGCCTGGACGCCAGGATCCACAGAAGCTTTCTTT.

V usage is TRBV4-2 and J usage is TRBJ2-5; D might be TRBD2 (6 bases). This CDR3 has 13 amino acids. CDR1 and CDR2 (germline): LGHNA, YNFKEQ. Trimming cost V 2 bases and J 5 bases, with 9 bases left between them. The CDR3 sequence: CASSQRRAETQYF. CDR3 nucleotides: TGTGCCAGCAGCCAACGGAGGGCCGAGACCCAGTACTTC.

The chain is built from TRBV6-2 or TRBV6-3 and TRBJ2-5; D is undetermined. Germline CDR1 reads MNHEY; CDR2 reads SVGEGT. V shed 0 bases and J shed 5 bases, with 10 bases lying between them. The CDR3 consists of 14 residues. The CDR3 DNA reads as TGTGCCAGCAGTTACTCTAGTCCCACGGAGACCCAGTACTTC. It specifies CASSYSSPTETQYF.

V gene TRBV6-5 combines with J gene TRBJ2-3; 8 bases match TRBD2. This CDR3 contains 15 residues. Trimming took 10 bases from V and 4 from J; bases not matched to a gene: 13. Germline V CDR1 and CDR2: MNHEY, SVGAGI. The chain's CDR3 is CATTKDAGGADTQYF. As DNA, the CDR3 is TGTGCCACGACGAAAGATGCGGGGGGAGCAGATACGCAGTATTTT.

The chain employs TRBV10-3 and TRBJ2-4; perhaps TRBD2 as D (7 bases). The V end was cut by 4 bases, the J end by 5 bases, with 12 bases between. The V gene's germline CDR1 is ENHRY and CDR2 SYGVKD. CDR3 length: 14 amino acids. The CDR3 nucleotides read TGTGCCATCAGTGGAGGGGGGGAGGAAAACATTCAGTACTTC. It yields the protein CAISGGGEENIQYF.

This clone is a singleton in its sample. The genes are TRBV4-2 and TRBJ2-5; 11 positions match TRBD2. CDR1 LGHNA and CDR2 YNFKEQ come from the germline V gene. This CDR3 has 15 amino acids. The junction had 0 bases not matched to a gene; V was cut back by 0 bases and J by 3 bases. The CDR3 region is CASSQELAGEETQYF. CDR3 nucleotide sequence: TGTGCCAGCAGCCAAGAACTAGCGGGGGAAGAGACCCAGTACTTC.

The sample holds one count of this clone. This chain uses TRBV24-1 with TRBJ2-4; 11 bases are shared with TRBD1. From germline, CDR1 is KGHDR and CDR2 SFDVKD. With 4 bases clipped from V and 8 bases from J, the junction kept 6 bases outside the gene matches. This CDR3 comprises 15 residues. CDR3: CATSDTGTGGDIQYF. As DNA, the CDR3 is TGTGCCACCAGTGACACCGGGACAGGGGGGGACATTCAGTACTTC.

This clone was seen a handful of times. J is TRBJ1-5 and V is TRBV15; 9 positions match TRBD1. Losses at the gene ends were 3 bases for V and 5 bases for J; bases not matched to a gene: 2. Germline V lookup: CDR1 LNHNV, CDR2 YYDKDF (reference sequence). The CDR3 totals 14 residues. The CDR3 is CATSRDRGYQPQHF. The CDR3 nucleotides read TGTGCCACCAGCAGGGACAGGGGTTATCAGCCCCAGCATTTT.